Following are 8 T cell receptor beta chains from one sample sequenced in a study of blood T cell repertoires in COVID-19 (TCRdb year 2020). Libraries were made using the immunoSEQ multiplex PCR assay. TCRdb retrieved this table from immuneACCESS and kept in-frame rearrangements only. Not all clones are present; in checked studies, unresolved V genes account for under half, and no reason is known for the remainder. Here the sample has roughly 160,000 clones; 87% occur a single time. The ten biggest clones cover about 3.9% of the sample. Sequenced sample: peripheral blood. The receptors were sampled from a woman in her sixties or seventies who had recovered from COVID-19.

The V call is TRBV6-5, the J call TRBJ2-3, with D perhaps matching TRBD1 (6 bases). The CDR3 covers 15 residues. Trimming shortened V by 10 bases and J by 2 bases, and 19 bases separated the two germline ends. Germline V gene data show CDR1 as MNHEY and CDR2 as SVGAGI. CDR3 sequence reads: CAILRLGGLTDTQYF. The DNA of the CDR3 is TGTGCCATACTACGGCTAGGGGGTCTCACAGATACGCAGTATTTT.

The chain couples TRBV29-1 to TRBJ2-3; 10 bases agree with TRBD1. The CDR3 spans 14 residues. Unmatched junction bases numbered 8, after V lost 6 bases and J lost 5 bases. Germline assignment: CDR1 SQVTM and CDR2 ANQGSEA. CDR3 amino acids: CSVEGQGRGDTQYF. The CDR3 DNA follows: TGCAGCGTGGAGGGACAGGGGCGAGGAGATACGCAGTATTTT.

This chain connects TRBV5-1 to TRBJ2-5; a possible D gene is TRBD2 (5 bases). CDR1 and CDR2 from the germline V gene are SGHRS and YFSETQ. The CDR3 runs to 14 residues. With 4 bases removed from V and 1 base from J, the gap between germline ends came to 11 bases. In nucleotides, the CDR3 is TGCGCCAGCAGCATACTAGGTTTCCAAGAGACCCAGTACTTC. It yields the protein CASSILGFQETQYF.

The chain is built from TRBV18 and TRBJ1-1; the match to TRBD1 covers 9 bases. Germline CDR1 and CDR2: KGHSH and LQKENI. With V trimmed by 3 bases and J by 6 bases, 5 bases remained unmatched. CDR3 length equals 14 residues. CDR3 residues: CASSPSRQGAEAFF. Written as DNA, the CDR3 is TGTGCCAGCTCACCGTCCCGACAGGGGGCTGAAGCTTTCTTT. Drawing the rest from reference TRBV18 and TRBJ1-1, the complete variable domain is NAGVMQNPRHLVRRRGQEARLRCSPMKGHSHVYWYRQLPEEGLKFMVYLQKENIIDESGMPKERFSAEFPKEGPSILRIQQVVRGDSAAYFCASSPSRQGAEAFFGQGTRLTVV.

V usage is TRBV19 and J usage is TRBJ2-7; D ambiguous. This CDR3 is built from 13 residues. CDR1 and CDR2 from the germline V gene are LNHDA and SQIVND (reference sequence). The V and J ends lost 3 bases and 0 bases respectively, with 6 bases between them. This CDR3 is CASSMGSSYEQYF. CDR3 DNA: TGTGCCAGTAGTATGGGCAGCTCCTACGAGCAGTACTTC.

The chain recombines TRBV6-6 with TRBJ2-7; 7 positions match TRBD1. CDR3 length: 14 amino acids. The V gene's germline CDR1 is MNHNY and CDR2 SVGAGI (reference sequence). J lost 1 base, V lost 6 bases, and 6 bases had no gene match. CDR3: CASSNGDSSYEQYF. Here the CDR3 DNA reads TGTGCCAGCAGCAACGGGGACAGTTCCTACGAGCAGTACTTC.

This sequence joins TRBV24-1 and TRBJ2-7; perhaps TRBD1 as D (6 bases). The V end was cut by 4 bases, the J end by 2 bases, with 8 bases between. The germline V gene has CDR1 KGHDR and CDR2 SFDVKD. The CDR3 is 13 residues long. The DNA for the CDR3 is TGTGCCACCAGTGAAAGGGGGACCTACGAGCAGTACTTC. This encodes CATSERGTYEQYF.

V and J are TRBV5-1 and TRBJ2-7, with D perhaps TRBD2 (5 bases). This CDR3 region has 15 residues. V gave up 0 bases and J gave up 7 bases, with 17 bases separating them. CDR1 is SGHRS, CDR2 YFSETQ, per germline. CDR3 nucleotide sequence: TGCGCCAGCAGCTTGGCGGCTAGCTCCACCCGGGAGCAGTACTTC. It translates to CASSLAASSTREQYF.